Listed below are T cell receptor beta chains from one sample, sequenced in a study of response to subunit inactivated influenza vaccine. TCRdb reprocessed the RT-PCR reads with MiXCR, giving one entry per CDR3 protein. The sample lists a few hundred thousand distinct CDR3 sequences, 21% occurring once. The source material was PBMCs from blood, sampled around 22 months after vaccination. These TCRs come from a man between 50 and 70 years old who received an inactivated influenza vaccine. Both conserved end residues are part of each CDR3. A D gene is named only where the DNA matches it firmly.

>TRBV10-3|TRBJ2-1|TRBD2
CAISESIAGSGRYNEQFF
>TRBV20-1|TRBJ2-5|TRBD2
CSAGTGLAGLEETQYF
>TRBV19|TRBJ1-5|TRBD1
CASSIVGTGKINQPQHF
>TRBV20-1|TRBJ1-5|TRBD1
CSARGVEGTGVVQPQHF
>TRBV12-3/TRBV12-4|TRBJ1-1|-
CAIRRGTNTEAFF
>TRBV11-2|TRBJ1-1|-
CASSLVRGGGTEAFF
>TRBV27|TRBJ2-1|-
CASSPLTRGEQFF
>TRBV12-3/TRBV12-4|TRBJ1-3|-
CASSLSGTEIGTIYF
>TRBV28|TRBJ2-7|-
CASRHWTDSYEQYF
>TRBV5-1|TRBJ2-3|TRBD2
CASSTAGGPIYTQYF
>TRBV3-1|TRBJ1-3|-
CASSHSDRGNTIYF
>TRBV29-1|TRBJ2-1|-
CSVPGFSSYNEQFF
>TRBV5-6|TRBJ1-5|-
CASSLRGPSNQPQHF
>TRBV20-1|TRBJ2-7|TRBD1
CSARDGHRGLSYEQYF
>TRBV7-9|TRBJ1-2|TRBD1
CASSKLPQGGVDGYTF
>TRBV7-6|TRBJ2-7|TRBD1
CASSRDRGGYEQYF
>TRBV4-1|TRBJ1-6|-
CASSQVEGSGYSPLHF
>TRBV11-2|TRBJ2-5|TRBD1
CASSSGGTQYF
>TRBV20-1|TRBJ2-2|-
CSANRNTGELFF
>TRBV5-1|TRBJ2-2|-
CASSLAPGYTGELFF
>TRBV5-5|TRBJ2-5|TRBD2
CASSLAPLAGRQETQYF
>TRBV10-3|TRBJ1-5|TRBD1
CAISDIGTGFQPQHF
>TRBV6-1|TRBJ1-5|-
CASNTGQPNQPQHF
>TRBV27|TRBJ1-1|-
CASKIIEGNTEAFF
>TRBV29-1|TRBJ1-1|-
CSVGWMNTEAFF
>TRBV9|TRBJ2-1|TRBD1
CASSADRGNEQFF
>TRBV20-1|TRBJ2-5|TRBD2
CSARPLMGTSLETQYF
>TRBV5-6|TRBJ2-1|TRBD2
CASTASGLGEQFF
>TRBV7-2|TRBJ2-4|-
CASSLDILAKNIQYF
>TRBV20-1|TRBJ2-2|TRBD1
CSASPFSWTGSSGELFF
>TRBV19|TRBJ1-5|-
CASSHEALGSNQPQHF
>TRBV10-2|TRBJ2-3|TRBD2
CASRTSASTDTQYF
>TRBV10-3|TRBJ1-2|TRBD1
CAISDIDREYGYTF
>TRBV6-1|TRBJ2-2|-
CASCTGLPNTGELFF
>TRBV15|TRBJ2-5|TRBD2
CATSRGDYQETQYF